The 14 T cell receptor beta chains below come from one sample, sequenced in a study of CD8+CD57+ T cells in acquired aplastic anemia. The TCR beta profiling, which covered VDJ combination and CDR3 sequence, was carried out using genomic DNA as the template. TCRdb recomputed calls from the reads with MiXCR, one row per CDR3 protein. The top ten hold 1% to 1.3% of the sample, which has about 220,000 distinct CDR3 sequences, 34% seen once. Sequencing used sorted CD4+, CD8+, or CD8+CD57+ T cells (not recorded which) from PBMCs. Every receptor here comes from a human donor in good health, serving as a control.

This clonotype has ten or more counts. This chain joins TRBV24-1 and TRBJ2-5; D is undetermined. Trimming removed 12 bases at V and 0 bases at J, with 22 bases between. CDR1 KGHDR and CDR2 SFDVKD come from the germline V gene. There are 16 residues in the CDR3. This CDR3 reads CASTERRALHQETQYF. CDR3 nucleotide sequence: TGTGCCTCAACAGAGAGACGAGCCCTCCACCAAGAGACCCAGTACTTC.

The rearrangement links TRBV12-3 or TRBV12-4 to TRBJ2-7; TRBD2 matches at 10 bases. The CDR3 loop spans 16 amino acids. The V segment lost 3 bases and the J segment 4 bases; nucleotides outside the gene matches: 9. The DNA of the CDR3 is TGTGCCAGCAGTTTTTTTCCTCCTAGCGGGGGTTACGAGCAGTACTTC. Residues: CASSFFPPSGGYEQYF.

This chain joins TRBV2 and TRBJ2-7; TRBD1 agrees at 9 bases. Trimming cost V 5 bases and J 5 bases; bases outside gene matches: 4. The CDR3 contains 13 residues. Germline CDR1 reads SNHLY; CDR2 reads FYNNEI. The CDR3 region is CASSYRDRDEQYF. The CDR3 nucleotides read TGTGCCAGCAGTTACCGGGACAGGGACGAGCAGTACTTC.

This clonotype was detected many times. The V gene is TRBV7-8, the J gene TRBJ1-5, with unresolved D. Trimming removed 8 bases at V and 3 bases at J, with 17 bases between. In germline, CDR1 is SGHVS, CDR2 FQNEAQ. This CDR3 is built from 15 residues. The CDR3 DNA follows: TGTGCCAGCGGGAAAATGGTAGGGAACAATCAGCCCCAGCATTTT. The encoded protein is CASGKMVGNNQPQHF.

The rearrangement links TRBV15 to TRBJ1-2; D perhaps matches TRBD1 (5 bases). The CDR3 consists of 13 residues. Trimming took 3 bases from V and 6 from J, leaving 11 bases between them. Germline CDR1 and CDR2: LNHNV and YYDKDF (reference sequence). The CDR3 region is CATSSRQGDGYTF. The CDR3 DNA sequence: TGTGCCACCAGCAGCCGGCAGGGTGATGGCTACACCTTC. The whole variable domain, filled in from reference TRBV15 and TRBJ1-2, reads DAMVIQNPRYQVTQFGKPVTLSCSQTLNHNVMYWYQQKSSQAPKLLFHYYDKDFNNEADTPDNFQSRRPNTSFCFLDIRSPGLGDTAMYLCATSSRQGDGYTFGSGTRLTVV.

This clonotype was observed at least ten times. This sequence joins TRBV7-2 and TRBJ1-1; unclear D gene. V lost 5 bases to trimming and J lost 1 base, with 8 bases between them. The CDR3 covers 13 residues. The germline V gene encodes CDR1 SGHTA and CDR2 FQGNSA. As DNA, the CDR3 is TGTGCCAGCAGCCTGCACGGGAACACTGAAGCTTTCTTT. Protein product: CASSLHGNTEAFF.

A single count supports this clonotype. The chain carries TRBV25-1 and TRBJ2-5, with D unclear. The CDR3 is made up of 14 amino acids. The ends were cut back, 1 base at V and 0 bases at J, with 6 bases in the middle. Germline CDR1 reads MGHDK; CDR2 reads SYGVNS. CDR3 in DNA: TGTGCCAGCAGTGAATTTACTTACCAAGAGACCCAGTACTTC. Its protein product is CASSEFTYQETQYF.

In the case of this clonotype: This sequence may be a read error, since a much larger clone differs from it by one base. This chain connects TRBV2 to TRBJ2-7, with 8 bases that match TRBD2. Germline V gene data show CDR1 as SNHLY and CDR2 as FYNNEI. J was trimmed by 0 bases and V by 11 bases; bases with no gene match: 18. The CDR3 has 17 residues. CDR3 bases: TGTGCCGGCATTAGAGGTCCTAGCGGGCCTTCCTCCTACGAGCAGTACTTC. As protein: CAGIRGPSGPSSYEQYF.

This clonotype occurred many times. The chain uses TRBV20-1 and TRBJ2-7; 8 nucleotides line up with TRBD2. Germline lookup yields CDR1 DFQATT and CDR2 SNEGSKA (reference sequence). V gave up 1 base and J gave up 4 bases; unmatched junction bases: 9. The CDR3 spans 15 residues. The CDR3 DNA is TGCAGTGCTAGAGGCATCCCAGCGGGAGAATACGAGCAGTACTTC. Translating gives CSARGIPAGEYEQYF.

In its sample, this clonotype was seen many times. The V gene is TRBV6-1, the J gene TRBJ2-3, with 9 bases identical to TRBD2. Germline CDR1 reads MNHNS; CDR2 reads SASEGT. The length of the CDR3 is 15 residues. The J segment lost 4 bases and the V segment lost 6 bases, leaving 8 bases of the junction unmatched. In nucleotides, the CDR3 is TGTGCCAGCAGAGTTCAGGCGGGAGGGCCAGATACGCAGTATTTT. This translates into CASRVQAGGPDTQYF.

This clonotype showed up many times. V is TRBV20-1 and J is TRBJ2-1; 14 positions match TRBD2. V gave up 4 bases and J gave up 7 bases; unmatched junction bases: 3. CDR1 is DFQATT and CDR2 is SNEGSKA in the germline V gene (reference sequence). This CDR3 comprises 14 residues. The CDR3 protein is CSATGTSGSNEQFF. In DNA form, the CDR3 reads TGCAGTGCTACCGGGACTAGCGGGAGTAATGAGCAGTTCTTC.

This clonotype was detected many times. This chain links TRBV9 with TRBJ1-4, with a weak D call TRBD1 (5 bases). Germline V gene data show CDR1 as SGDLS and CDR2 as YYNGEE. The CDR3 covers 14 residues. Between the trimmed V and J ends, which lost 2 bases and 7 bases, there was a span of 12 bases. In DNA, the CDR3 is TGTGCCAGCAGCGTCGGGGCAGAGGGTGAAAAACTGTTTTTT. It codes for CASSVGAEGEKLFF.

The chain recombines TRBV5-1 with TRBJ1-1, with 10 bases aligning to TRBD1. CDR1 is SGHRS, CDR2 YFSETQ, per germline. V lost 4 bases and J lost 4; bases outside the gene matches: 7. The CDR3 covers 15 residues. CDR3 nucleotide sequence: TGCGCCAGCAGCCTTATGACAGGGGGCTCCACTGAAGCTTTCTTT. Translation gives CASSLMTGGSTEAFF.

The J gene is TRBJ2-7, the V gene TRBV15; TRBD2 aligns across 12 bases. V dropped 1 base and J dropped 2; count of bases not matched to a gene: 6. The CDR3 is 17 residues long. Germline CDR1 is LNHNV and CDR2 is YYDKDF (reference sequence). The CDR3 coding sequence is TGTGCCACCAGCAGAGGACTAGCGGGAGTGGACCCCTACGAGCAGTACTTC. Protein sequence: CATSRGLAGVDPYEQYF.